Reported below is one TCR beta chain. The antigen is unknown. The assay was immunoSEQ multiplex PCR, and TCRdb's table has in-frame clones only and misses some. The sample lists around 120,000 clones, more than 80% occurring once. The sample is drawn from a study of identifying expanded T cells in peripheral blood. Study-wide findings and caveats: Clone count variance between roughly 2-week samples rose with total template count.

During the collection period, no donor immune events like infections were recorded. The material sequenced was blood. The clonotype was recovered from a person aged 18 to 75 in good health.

As DNA, the CDR3 is TGCGCCAGCAGCTCCGACAGGGTGGTAACTGAAGCTTTCTTT. It encodes CASSSDRVVTEAFF. The genes are TRBV5-1 and TRBJ1-1; 7 bases are shared with TRBD1. Germline-derived CDR1 and CDR2 are SGHRS and YFSETQ. V lost 3 bases to trimming and J lost 5 bases; unmatched junction nucleotides: 7. This CDR3 is 14 amino acids long. The whole variable domain, remainder taken from reference TRBV5-1 and TRBJ1-1, is KAGVTQTPRYLIKTRGQQVTLSCSPISGHRSVSWYQQTPGQGLQFLFEYFSETQRNKGNFPGRFSGRQFSNSRSEMNVSTLELGDSALYLCASSSDRVVTEAFFGQGTRLTVV.